The 6 T cell receptor beta chains below come from one sample, sequenced in a study of T cell clonotyping in hematopoietic cell transplantation (dated by TCRdb to the early 2020s). The receptor library was made with the immunoSEQ multiplex PCR assay. Held by TCRdb, this immuneACCESS table contains in-frame sequences only and omits some clones. Under half of the omission traces to an unresolved V gene where checked; the cause of the rest is unknown. The sample includes about 69,000 clones, with 90% to 95% observed a single time. The ten largest clonotypes hold 1.5% to 2% of the sample. Sequencing used peripheral blood mononuclear cells. These receptors came from a man aged 45 to 65 in good health. Some clones in this sample may be carry-over from other donors' samples.

The CDR3 DNA sequence: TGTGCCAGCAGTTACTATAGGGCCTACGAGCAGTACTTC. It yields the protein CASSYYRAYEQYF. The V call is TRBV6-5, the J call TRBJ2-7; D ambiguous. This CDR3 region has 13 residues. V gave up 1 base and J gave up 2 bases, with 6 bases separating them. Per germline, CDR1 MNHEY and CDR2 SVGAGI.

The V gene is TRBV11-1, the J gene TRBJ1-1; D gene ambiguous. Germline-derived CDR1 and CDR2 are SGHAT and FQDESV (reference sequence). There are 11 residues in the CDR3. Trimming removed 3 bases from V and 1 base from J, with 0 bases in between. CDR3 in amino acids: CASSLNTEAFF. The CDR3 DNA reads TGTGCCAGCAGCTTGAACACTGAAGCTTTCTTT.

This chain uses TRBV2 with TRBJ1-1; D remains ambiguous. This CDR3 spans 10 amino acids. V lost 9 bases, J lost 5 bases, and 7 bases lay in between. Germline V gives CDR1 SNHLY, CDR2 FYNNEI. The CDR3 is CASGLTEAFF. In DNA, the CDR3 is TGTGCCAGTGGACTGACTGAAGCTTTCTTT.

The chain is built from TRBV7-3 and TRBJ2-2, with D possibly TRBD1 on 6 matching bases. Germline V gene sequence: CDR1 SGHTA, CDR2 FQGTGA. CDR3 length: 14 residues. Trimming left V 5 bases short and J 7 bases short, with 14 bases between. In nucleotides, the CDR3 is TGTGCCAGCAGCCACAGGGTATCCGGCGGGGAGCTGTTTTTT. It encodes CASSHRVSGGELFF.

This clone was picked up a small number of times. The CDR3 DNA reads as TGTGCCAGCAGCTTAATGTATAGGGTTGGCTACACCTTC. This translates into CASSLMYRVGYTF. The chain recombines TRBV7-2 with TRBJ1-2; D remains unclear. Germline V gene lookup returns CDR1 SGHTA and CDR2 FQGNSA. Trimming pared 2 bases from V and 7 bases from J, leaving 11 bases between. The CDR3 length is 13 residues.

The rearrangement uses TRBV9 and TRBJ1-1, with 9 bases that match TRBD1. V lost 3 bases and J lost 0; bases outside the gene matches: 3. The CDR3 runs to 15 residues. Looked up from germline, CDR1 is SGDLS and CDR2 is YYNGEE. The DNA of the CDR3 is TGTGCCAGCAGCGGACAGGGGGGGATGAACACTGAAGCTTTCTTT. It codes for CASSGQGGMNTEAFF.